This entry is about one T cell receptor beta chain. Its antigen remains unidentified. The data are from a study of pediatric ulcerative colitis. The CDR3 is 14 residues long. Germline V gene lookup returns CDR1 SGDLS and CDR2 YYNGEE. Between the trimmed V and J ends, which lost 0 bases and 3 bases, there was a span of 9 bases. Study-level findings and limits: Clonal expansions reduced rectal repertoire diversity in acute severe colitis. Two patients had blood samples with substantially reduced template counts. Ulcerative colitis patients shared more blood-rectal clones than controls.

Samples were sequenced at Survey level, maximum 500,000 reads. The protocol was immunoSEQ multiplex PCR, while the TCRdb copy is restricted to in-frame clones and leaves out a portion. Of around 34,000 clones in the sample, roughly 77% were seen once. One to two pinch biopsies were taken from the rectum during colonoscopy. This rearrangement joins TRBV9 to TRBJ1-2, with unresolved D. The TCR comes from a boy under 18 with mild ulcerative colitis. Sequenced: gut tissue. The CDR3 sequence is CASSVDTGYYGYTF. CDR3 nucleotides: TGTGCCAGCAGCGTAGATACGGGATACTATGGCTACACCTTC.